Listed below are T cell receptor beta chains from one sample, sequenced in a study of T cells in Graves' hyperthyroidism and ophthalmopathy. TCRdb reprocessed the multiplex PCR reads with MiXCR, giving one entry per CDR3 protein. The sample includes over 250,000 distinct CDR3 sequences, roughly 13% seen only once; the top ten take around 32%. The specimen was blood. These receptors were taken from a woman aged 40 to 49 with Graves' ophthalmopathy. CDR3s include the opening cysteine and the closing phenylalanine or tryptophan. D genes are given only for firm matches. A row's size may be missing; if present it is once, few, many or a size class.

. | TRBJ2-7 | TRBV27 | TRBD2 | TGTGCCAGCAGTCCGGGACTAGTGCGCGAGCAGTACTTC | CASSPGLVREQYF
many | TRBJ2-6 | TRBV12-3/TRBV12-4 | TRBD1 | TGTGCCAGCAGTAGACGACAGGGGGGAAAAGGGGCCAACGTCCTGACTTTC | CASSRRQGGKGANVLTF
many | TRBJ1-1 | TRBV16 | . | TGTGCCAGCAGCCAACGGGGAGCTGAAGCTTTCTTT | CASSQRGAEAFF
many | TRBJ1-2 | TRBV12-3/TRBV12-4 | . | TGTGCCAGCAGTCGAGGGGCGGTTGGGGGCTACACCTTC | CASSRGAVGGYTF
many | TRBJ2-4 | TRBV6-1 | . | TGTGCCAGCAGTCGGGTCGGGCCCAAAAACATTCAGTACTTC | CASSRVGPKNIQYF
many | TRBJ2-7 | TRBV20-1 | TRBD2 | TGCAGTGCTGGAACTAGCGATACCACCTACGAGCAGTACTTC | CSAGTSDTTYEQYF
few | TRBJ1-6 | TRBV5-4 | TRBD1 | TGTGCCAGCAGCGCAGCCCCCGGACAGGCTAATTCACCCCTCCACTTT | CASSAAPGQANSPLHF
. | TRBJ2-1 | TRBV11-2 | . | TGTGCCAGCAGCTTAGAGCCAGGGGCTGGCAATGAGCAGTTCTTC | CASSLEPGAGNEQFF
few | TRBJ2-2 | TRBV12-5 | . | TGTGCTAGTGGCCCCCCGACAGACGGGGAGCTGTTTTTT | CASGPPTDGELFF
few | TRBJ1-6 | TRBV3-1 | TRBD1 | TGTGCCAGCAGACATTTCCGGACAGGCTCACCCCTCCACTTT | CASRHFRTGSPLHF
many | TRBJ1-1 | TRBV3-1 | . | TGTGCCAGCAGCCTCGGGACTTTCACTGAAGCTTTCTTT | CASSLGTFTEAFF
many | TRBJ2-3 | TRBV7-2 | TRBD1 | TGTGCCAGCAGCTTTTGGCCGCGGCAGGGGGCGCGAGAGGGGACAGATACGCAGTATTTT | CASSFWPRQGAREGTDTQYF
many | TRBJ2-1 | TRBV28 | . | TGTGCCAGCAGTAGCCTGCGGGGAGACAATGAGCAGTTCTTC | CASSSLRGDNEQFF
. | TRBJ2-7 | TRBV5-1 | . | TGCGCCAGCAGCTTGATGAGCGGTTACTCCTACGAGCAGTACTTC | CASSLMSGYSYEQYF
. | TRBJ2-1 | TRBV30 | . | TGTGCCTGGAGTGGGGCAGGGCGGGGTGGTGAGCAGTTCTTC | CAWSGAGRGGEQFF
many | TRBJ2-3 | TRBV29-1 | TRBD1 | TGCAGCGTTGCCAGACATCCAGGGGGAACAGATACGCAGTATTTT | CSVARHPGGTDTQYF
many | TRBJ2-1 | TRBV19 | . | TGTGCCAGTAGTCGGGGGCTAGCGCAATACAATGAGCAGTTCTTC | CASSRGLAQYNEQFF
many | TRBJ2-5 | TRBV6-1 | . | TGTGCCAGCAGTTACCGGCGGGGGACACAAGAGACCCAGTACTTC | CASSYRRGTQETQYF
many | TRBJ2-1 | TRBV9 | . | TGTGCCAGCAGCGTACGGCAACTAGACCACAATGAGCAGTTCTTC | CASSVRQLDHNEQFF
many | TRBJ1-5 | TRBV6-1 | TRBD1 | TGTGCCAGCAGTGAAGGGGACAGCCTAAATCAGCCCCAGCATTTT | CASSEGDSLNQPQHF
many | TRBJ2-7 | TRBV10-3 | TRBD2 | TGTGCCATCAGTGAGTCAGGGACTAACACCTATTACGAGCAGTACTTC | CAISESGTNTYYEQYF
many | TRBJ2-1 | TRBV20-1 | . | TGCAGTGCCCAACCTCCTTCGGGAGTGAAGAACAATGAGCAGTTCTTC | CSAQPPSGVKNNEQFF
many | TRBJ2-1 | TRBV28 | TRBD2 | TGTGCCATCGATCCACCCCCAACGTCGGTAGCGGGATCTCTTTACAATGAGCAGTTCTTC | CAIDPPPTSVAGSLYNEQFF
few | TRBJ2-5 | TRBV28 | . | TGTGCCAGCAGTTTAGGGCCGTACCAAGAGACCCAGTACTTC | CASSLGPYQETQYF
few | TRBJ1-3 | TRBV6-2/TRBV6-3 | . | TGTGCCAGCAGCCTCGGGGCGCGAGGAAACACCATATATTTT | CASSLGARGNTIYF
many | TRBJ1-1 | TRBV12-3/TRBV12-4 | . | TGTGCCAGCAGCCCGAGACAGGTTAGATCGCCGGAAGCTTTCTTT | CASSPRQVRSPEAFF
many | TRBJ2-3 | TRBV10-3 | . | TGTGCCATCTCCCAGGGCTCAGATACGCAGTATTTT | CAISQGSDTQYF
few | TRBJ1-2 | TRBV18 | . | TGTGCCAGCTCACCTAAAGGGGGATATGGCTACACCTTC | CASSPKGGYGYTF
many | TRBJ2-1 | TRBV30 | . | TGTGCCTGGGGGCGCCGGGGACATGTCGGTTGGCAGTTCTTC | CAWGRRGHVGWQFF
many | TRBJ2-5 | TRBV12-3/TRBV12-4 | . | TGTGCCAGCAGTTTAATGAGCGGGTTAGAGACCCAGTACTTC | CASSLMSGLETQYF
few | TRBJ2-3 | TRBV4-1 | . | TGCGCCAGCAGCCTCGGATCCGGGGGTACGCAGTATTTT | CASSLGSGGTQYF
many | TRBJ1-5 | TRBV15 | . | TGTGCCACCAGCCCCCCGGAGGGGGTGTTCAGCAATCAGCCCCAGCATTTT | CATSPPEGVFSNQPQHF
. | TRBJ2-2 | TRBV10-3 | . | TGTGCCATCAGTGACCCCGGACTAACGAACACCGGGGAGCTGTTTTTT | CAISDPGLTNTGELFF
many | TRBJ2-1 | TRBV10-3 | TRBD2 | TGTGCCACTAAGGGAGGGATCAATGAGCAGTTCTTC | CATKGGINEQFF
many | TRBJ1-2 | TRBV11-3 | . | TGTGCCAGCAGCGTACAGGGATACGGCTACACCTTC | CASSVQGYGYTF
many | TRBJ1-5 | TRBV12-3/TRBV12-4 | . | TGTGCCAGCAGTTTGGGGGGCGGGAATCAGCCCCAGCATTTT | CASSLGGGNQPQHF
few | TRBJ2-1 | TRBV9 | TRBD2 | TGTGCCAGCAGCAAGACTAGCGGGATGTTTATTATCAATGAGCAGTTCTTC | CASSKTSGMFIINEQFF
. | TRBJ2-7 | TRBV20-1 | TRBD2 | TGCAGTGCCACCATGACTAGCGGGAGGTCCCGGCAGCAGTACTTC | CSATMTSGRSRQQYF
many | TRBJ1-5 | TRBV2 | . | TGTGCCAGCAGCGCCTCGGGTGCAGGAAGTAGCAATCAGCCCCAGCATTTT | CASSASGAGSSNQPQHF
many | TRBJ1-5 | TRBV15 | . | TGTGCCACCAGCAGAGATTCCTGGGCTCCGCATTTT | CATSRDSWAPHF
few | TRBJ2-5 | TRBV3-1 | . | TGTGCCAGCAGCCAGCCGGGGGCGAGGGCCCAGTACTTC | CASSQPGARAQYF
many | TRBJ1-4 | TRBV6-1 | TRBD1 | TGTGCCAGCAGACCTTACAGGGGATCAACTAATGAAAAACTGTTTTTT | CASRPYRGSTNEKLFF
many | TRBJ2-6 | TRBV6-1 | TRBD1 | TGTGCCAGCAGGCCGGGACAGGGTCTCGGTGGGGCCAACGTCCTGACTTTC | CASRPGQGLGGANVLTF
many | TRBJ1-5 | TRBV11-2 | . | TGTGCCAGCAGCTTATCAGATAGCAATCAGCCCCAGCATTTT | CASSLSDSNQPQHF
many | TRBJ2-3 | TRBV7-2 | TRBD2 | TGTGCCAGCAGCTCAGTGCGGGGGGGGCACGTTACGCAGTATTTT | CASSSVRGGHVTQYF
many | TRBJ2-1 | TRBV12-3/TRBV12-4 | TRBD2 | TGTGCCAGCAGCTCGACTAGCGGGAGGCGTAATGAGCAGTTCTTC | CASSSTSGRRNEQFF
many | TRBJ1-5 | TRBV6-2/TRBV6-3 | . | TGTGCCAGCACTAAAAATTCGGGGACGGATAGCAATCAGCCCCAGCATTTT | CASTKNSGTDSNQPQHF
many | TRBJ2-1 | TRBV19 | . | TGTGCCAGTAGTGAGTCCCTCAATGAGCAGTTCTTC | CASSESLNEQFF